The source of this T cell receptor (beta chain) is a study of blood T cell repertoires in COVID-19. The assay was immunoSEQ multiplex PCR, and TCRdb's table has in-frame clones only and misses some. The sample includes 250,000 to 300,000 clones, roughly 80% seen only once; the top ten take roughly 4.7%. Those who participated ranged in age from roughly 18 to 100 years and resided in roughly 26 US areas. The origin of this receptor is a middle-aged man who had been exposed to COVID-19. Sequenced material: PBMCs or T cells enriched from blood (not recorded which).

Written as DNA, the CDR3 is TGTGCCAGTATCAACACGGGAACGTCCAATGAGCAGTTCTTC. Translated, it gives CASINTGTSNEQFF. The chain combines TRBV19 with TRBJ2-1; a weak D match, TRBD2 (5 bases). Germline values: CDR1 LNHDA, CDR2 SQIVND (reference sequence). There are 14 residues in the CDR3. Trimming removed 7 bases at V and 6 bases at J, with 16 bases between.